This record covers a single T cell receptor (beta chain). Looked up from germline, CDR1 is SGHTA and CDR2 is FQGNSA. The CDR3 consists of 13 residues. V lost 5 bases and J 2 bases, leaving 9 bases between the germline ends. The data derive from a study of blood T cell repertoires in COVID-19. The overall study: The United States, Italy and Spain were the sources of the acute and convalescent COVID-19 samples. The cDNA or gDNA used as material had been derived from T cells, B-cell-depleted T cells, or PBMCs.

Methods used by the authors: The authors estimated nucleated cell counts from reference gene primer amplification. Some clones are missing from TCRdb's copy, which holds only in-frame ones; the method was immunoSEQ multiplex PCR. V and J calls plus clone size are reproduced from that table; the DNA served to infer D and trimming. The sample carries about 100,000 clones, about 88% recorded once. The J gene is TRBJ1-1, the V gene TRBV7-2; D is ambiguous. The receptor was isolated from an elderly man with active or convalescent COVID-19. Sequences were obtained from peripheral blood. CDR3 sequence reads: CASSQGANTEAFF. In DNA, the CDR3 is TGTGCCAGCAGCCAAGGAGCCAACACTGAAGCTTTCTTT.